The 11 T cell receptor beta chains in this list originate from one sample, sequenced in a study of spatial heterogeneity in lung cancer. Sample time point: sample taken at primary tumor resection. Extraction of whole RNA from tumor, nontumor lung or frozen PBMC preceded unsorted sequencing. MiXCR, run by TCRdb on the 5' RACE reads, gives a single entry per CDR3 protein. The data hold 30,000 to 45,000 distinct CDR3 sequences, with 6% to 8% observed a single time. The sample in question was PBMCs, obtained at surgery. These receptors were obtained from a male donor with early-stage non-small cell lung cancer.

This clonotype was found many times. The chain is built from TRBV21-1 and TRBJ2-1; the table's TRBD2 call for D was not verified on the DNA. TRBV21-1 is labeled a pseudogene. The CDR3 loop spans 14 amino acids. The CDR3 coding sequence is TGTGCCAGCAGAACTAGACGAGGATACAATGAGCAGTTCTTC. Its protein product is CASRTRRGYNEQFF.

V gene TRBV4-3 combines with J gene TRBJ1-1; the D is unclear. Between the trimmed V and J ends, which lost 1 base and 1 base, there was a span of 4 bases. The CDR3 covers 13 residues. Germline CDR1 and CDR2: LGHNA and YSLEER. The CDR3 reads CASSQGGNTEAFF. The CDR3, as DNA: TGCGCCAGCAGCCAAGGCGGGAACACTGAAGCTTTCTTT.

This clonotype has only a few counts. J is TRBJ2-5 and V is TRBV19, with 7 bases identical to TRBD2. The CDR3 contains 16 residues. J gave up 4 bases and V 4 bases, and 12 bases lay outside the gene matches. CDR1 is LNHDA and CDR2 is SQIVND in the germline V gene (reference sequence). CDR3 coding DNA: TGTGCCAGTAGTACCGGACGGACTAGGGCTCGAGAGACCCAGTACTTC. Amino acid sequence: CASSTGRTRARETQYF.

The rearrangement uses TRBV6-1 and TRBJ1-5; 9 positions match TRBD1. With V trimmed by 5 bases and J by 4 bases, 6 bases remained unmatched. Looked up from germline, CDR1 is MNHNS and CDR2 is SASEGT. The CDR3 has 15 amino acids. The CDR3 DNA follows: TGTGCCAGCAGTCGTCCCGGGACAGGGAATCAGCCCCAGCATTTT. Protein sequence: CASSRPGTGNQPQHF.

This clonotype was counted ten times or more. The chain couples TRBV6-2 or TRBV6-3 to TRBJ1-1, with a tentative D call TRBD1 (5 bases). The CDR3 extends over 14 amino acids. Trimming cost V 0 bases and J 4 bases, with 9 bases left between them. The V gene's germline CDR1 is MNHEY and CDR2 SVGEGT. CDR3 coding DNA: TGTGCCAGCAGTTACTCGGAAGGGGTCACTGAAGCTTTCTTT. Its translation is CASSYSEGVTEAFF.

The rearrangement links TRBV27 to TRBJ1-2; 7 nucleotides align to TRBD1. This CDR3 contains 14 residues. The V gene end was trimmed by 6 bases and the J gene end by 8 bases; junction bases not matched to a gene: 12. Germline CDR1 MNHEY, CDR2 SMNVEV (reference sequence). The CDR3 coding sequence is TGTGCCAGCAGGAGGGGGCAGCTTCTAGAGGGCTACACCTTC. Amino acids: CASRRGQLLEGYTF.

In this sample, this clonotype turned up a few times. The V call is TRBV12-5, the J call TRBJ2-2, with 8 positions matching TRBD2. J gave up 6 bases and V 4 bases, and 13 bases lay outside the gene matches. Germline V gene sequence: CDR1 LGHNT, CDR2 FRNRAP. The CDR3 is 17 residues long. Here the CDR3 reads CASGSPGWTSWAGELFF. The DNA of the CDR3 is TGTGCTAGTGGTTCCCCGGGTTGGACTAGCTGGGCCGGGGAGCTGTTTTTT.

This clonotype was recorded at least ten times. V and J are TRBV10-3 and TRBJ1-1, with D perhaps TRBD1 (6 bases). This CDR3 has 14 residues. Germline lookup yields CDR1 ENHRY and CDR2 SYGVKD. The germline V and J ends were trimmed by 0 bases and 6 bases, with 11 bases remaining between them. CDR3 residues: CAISESRGGAEAFF. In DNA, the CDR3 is TGTGCCATCAGTGAGTCCAGGGGAGGCGCTGAAGCTTTCTTT.

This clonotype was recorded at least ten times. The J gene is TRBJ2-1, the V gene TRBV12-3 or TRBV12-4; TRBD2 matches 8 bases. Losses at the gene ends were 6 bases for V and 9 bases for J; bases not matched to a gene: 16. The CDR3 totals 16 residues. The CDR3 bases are TGTGCCAGCAGCAACCCATTGAGCGGGGGCGTTGGTGAGCAGTTCTTC. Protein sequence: CASSNPLSGGVGEQFF.

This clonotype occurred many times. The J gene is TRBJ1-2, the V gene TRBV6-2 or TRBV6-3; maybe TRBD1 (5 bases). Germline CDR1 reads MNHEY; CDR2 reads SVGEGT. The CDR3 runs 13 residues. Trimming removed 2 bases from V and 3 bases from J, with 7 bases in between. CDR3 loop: CASSYDSYYGYTF. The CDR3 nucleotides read TGTGCCAGCAGTTACGACAGCTACTATGGCTACACCTTC.

In DNA, the CDR3 is TGTGCCATCAGTGAGGGGGGAGGTGCAGATACGCAGTATTTT. Translated, it gives CAISEGGGADTQYF. The chain employs TRBV10-3 and TRBJ2-3, with D possibly TRBD2 on 6 matching bases. With 2 bases removed from V and 4 bases from J, the gap between germline ends came to 10 bases. The germline V gene encodes CDR1 ENHRY and CDR2 SYGVKD. CDR3 size: 14 residues.